Included here is one T cell receptor (beta chain) sequence, with context. Germline V gene lookup returns CDR1 MNHEY and CDR2 SVGAGI. CDR3 size: 15 residues. V lost 2 bases and J lost 7; bases outside the gene matches: 7. These data belong to a study of blood T cell repertoires in COVID-19. Overall study context: Italy, Spain and the United States were the sources of the convalescent and acute COVID-19 samples. T cells, B-cell-depleted T cells, or PBMCs provided the cDNA or gDNA that served as material.

In the original workflow: Amplified reference gene primers provided the basis for estimating nucleated cell counts. Produced via immunoSEQ multiplex PCR; TCRdb's table is partial and in-frame only. V and J calls and clone size are as listed in that table; D and trimming were resolved from the DNA. The table records under 85,000 clones, around 77% of them present only once. The sequenced sample was peripheral blood. This chain uses TRBV6-5 with TRBJ2-7; TRBD1 matches 11 bases. The TCR originated in a human donor in a cohort sampled during active COVID-19. The CDR3 reads CASSYEGQGAREQYF. The CDR3 nucleotides are TGTGCCAGCAGTTACGAAGGACAGGGGGCGCGGGAGCAGTACTTC.